This record looks at one T cell receptor (beta chain) sequence and its context. Its antigen remains unidentified. Assay: immunoSEQ multiplex PCR; the TCRdb copy retains only in-frame clones and omits some. The repertoire holds 30,000 to 40,000 clones, with roughly 88% as singletons. The sample originates from a study of T cells in localized non-small cell lung cancer. Study-wide findings and caveats: The highest T cell clonality was in uninvolved adjacent lung, above tumor. Higher blood T cell density went with longer overall survival.

The CDR3 totals 19 residues. V lost 0 bases to trimming and J lost 1 base; unmatched junction nucleotides: 12. Germline V gene sequence: CDR1 SEHNR, CDR2 FQNEAQ (reference sequence). Here the sequenced sample was peripheral blood mononuclear cells, taken before any cancer treatment. The chain is built from TRBV7-9 and TRBJ2-4, with 7 nucleotides matching TRBD2. This sequence was found in a male donor aged 60 or older with stage II lung adenocarcinoma. The CDR3 sequence is CASSLATAWHGGAKNIQYF. The CDR3 DNA follows: TGTGCCAGCAGCTTAGCCACAGCATGGCACGGGGGGGCCAAAAACATTCAGTACTTC.